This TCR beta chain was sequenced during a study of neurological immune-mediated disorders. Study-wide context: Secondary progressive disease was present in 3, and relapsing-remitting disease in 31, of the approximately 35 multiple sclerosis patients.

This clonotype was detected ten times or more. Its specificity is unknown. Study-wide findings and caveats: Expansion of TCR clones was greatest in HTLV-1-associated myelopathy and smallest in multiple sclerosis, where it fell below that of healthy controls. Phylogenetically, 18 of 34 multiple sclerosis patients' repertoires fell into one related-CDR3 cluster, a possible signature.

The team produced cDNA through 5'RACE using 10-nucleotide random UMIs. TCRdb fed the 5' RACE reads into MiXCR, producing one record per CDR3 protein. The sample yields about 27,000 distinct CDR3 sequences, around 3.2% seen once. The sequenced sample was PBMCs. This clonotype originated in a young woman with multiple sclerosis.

CDR3 DNA sequence: TGTGCCAGCAGCCCCGGACGTAATGAGCAGTTCTTC. Amino acid sequence: CASSPGRNEQFF. The genes are TRBV7-2 and TRBJ2-1; D is ambiguous. V shed 5 bases and J shed 7 bases, with 9 bases lying between them. The CDR3 totals 12 residues. Germline CDR1 and CDR2: SGHTA and FQGNSA.